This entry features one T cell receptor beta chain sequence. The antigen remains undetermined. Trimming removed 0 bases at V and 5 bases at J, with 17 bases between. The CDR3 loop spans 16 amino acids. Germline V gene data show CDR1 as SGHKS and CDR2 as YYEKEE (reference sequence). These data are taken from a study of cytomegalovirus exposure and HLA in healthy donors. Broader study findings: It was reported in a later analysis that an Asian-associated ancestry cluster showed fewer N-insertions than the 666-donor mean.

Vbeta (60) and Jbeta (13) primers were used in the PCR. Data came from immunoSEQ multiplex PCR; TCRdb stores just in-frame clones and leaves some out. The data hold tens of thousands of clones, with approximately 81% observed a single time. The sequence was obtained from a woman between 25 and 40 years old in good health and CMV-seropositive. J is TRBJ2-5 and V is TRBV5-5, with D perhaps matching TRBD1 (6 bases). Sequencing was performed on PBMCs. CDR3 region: CASSLELYRAGETQYF. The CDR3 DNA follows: TGTGCCAGCAGCTTGGAGCTATACAGGGCAGGGGAGACCCAGTACTTC.